Following are 32 T cell receptor beta chains from one sample sequenced in a study of T cells in narcolepsy. Repertoires were generated with immunoSEQ multiplex PCR, while TCRdb's copy carries only in-frame clones and drops some. The sample yields some 30,000 clones, over 75% seen once. What was sequenced was memory (CD45RA-) CD4+ T cells from blood. The origin of the receptors is a human donor in good health.

This CDR3 is CSVSLPPDTGELFF. The CDR3 DNA sequence: TGCAGCGTTAGTCTCCCACCCGACACCGGGGAGCTGTTTTTT. V and J are TRBV29-1 and TRBJ2-2; unclear D gene. Trimming took 5 bases from V and 3 from J, leaving 13 bases between them. The CDR3 runs 14 residues. The germline CDR1 and CDR2 sequences are SQVTM and ANQGSEA.

This clone was detected once. The chain couples TRBV5-5 to TRBJ1-5; D ambiguous. With 1 base removed from V and 3 bases from J, the gap between germline ends came to 14 bases. Germline CDR1 is SGHKS and CDR2 is YYEKEE (reference sequence). The CDR3 covers 16 residues. The CDR3 nucleotides read TGTGCCAGCAGCTTGCACCCAGCCAATCTCAATCAGCCCCAGCATTTT. This encodes CASSLHPANLNQPQHF. The variable domain in full, completed from reference TRBV5-5 and TRBJ1-5, reads DAGVTQSPTHLIKTRGQQVTLRCSPISGHKSVSWYQQVLGQGPQFIFQYYEKEERGRGNFPDRFSARQFPNYSSELNVNALLLGDSALYLCASSLHPANLNQPQHFGDGTRLSIL.

The CDR3 coding sequence is TGTGCCAGCAGTGTCCCCAGTAGGGTGGCTAATGAAAAACTGTTTTTT. The encoded protein is CASSVPSRVANEKLFF. The chain carries TRBV28 and TRBJ1-4; the D is unclear. Germline lookup yields CDR1 MDHEN and CDR2 SYDVKM. V lost 5 bases and J lost 3, with 16 bases in between. The CDR3 runs to 16 residues.

This chain links TRBV19 with TRBJ2-5; the D gene is possibly TRBD1 (5 bases). The CDR3 has 14 amino acids. V shed 1 base and J shed 1 base, with 7 bases lying between them. The germline V gene encodes CDR1 LNHDA and CDR2 SQIVND (reference sequence). This CDR3 is CASSIGGSQETQYF. The CDR3 DNA sequence: TGTGCCAGTAGTATAGGGGGCAGCCAAGAGACCCAGTACTTC.

V is TRBV5-4 and J is TRBJ2-2; D is ambiguous. The CDR3 spans 14 residues. With 2 bases removed from V and 3 bases from J, the gap between germline ends came to 8 bases. The germline CDR1 and CDR2 sequences are SGHNT and YYREEE (reference sequence). CDR3 amino acids: CASSFALHTGELFF. DNA of the CDR3: TGTGCCAGCAGCTTTGCCCTCCACACCGGGGAGCTGTTTTTT. Drawing the rest from reference TRBV5-4 and TRBJ2-2, the complete variable domain is ETGVTQSPTHLIKTRGQQVTLRCSSQSGHNTVSWYQQALGQGPQFIFQYYREEENGRGNFPPRFSGLQFPNYSSELNVNALELDDSALYLCASSFALHTGELFFGEGSRLTVL.

The chain carries TRBV15 and TRBJ2-3, with TRBD1 matching 7 bases. This CDR3 has 15 amino acids. V gave up 1 base and J gave up 3 bases; unmatched junction bases: 4. The germline V gene has CDR1 LNHNV and CDR2 YYDKDF (reference sequence). The CDR3 sequence: CATSRVDRETDTQYF. In DNA, the CDR3 is TGTGCCACCAGCAGAGTCGACAGGGAAACAGATACGCAGTATTTT. The full variable domain, its missing parts supplied by reference TRBV15 and TRBJ2-3, is DAMVIQNPRYQVTQFGKPVTLSCSQTLNHNVMYWYQQKSSQAPKLLFHYYDKDFNNEADTPDNFQSRRPNTSFCFLDIRSPGLGDTAMYLCATSRVDRETDTQYFGPGTRLTVL.

V usage is TRBV19 and J usage is TRBJ2-5; 13 positions match TRBD2. Germline-derived CDR1 and CDR2 are LNHDA and SQIVND (reference sequence). The ends lost 6 bases at V and 4 bases at J; junction bases unmatched: 5. This CDR3 is built from 15 residues. DNA of the CDR3: TGTGCCAGTAGCCTCTGGACTAGCGGGGGAGAGACCCAGTACTTC. Translated: CASSLWTSGGETQYF.

The gene calls are TRBV2 and TRBJ2-7; 9 bases fit TRBD2. CDR3 length: 13 amino acids. CDR1 SNHLY and CDR2 FYNNEI come from the germline V gene. CDR3 loop: CAAAASGALGQYF. In DNA form, the CDR3 reads TGTGCTGCAGCGGCTAGCGGGGCTCTAGGGCAGTACTTC.

The J gene is TRBJ2-5, the V gene TRBV30; D unclear. The CDR3 spans 12 residues. Trimming took off 2 bases at V and 3 bases at J, with 7 bases between the two ends. CDR1 GTSNPN and CDR2 SVGIG come from the germline V gene (reference sequence). The CDR3 nucleotides read TGTGCCTGGAGTCGGATTGAAGAGACCCAGTACTTC. This gives the protein CAWSRIEETQYF.

This clone was recorded a few times. V gene TRBV5-1 combines with J gene TRBJ1-5; 7 nucleotides match TRBD1. The CDR3 runs to 15 residues. Unmatched junction bases numbered 3, after V lost 0 bases and J lost 3 bases. Germline loops: CDR1 SGHRS, CDR2 YFSETQ. CDR3 region: CASSLDGQDNQPQHF. CDR3 coding DNA: TGCGCCAGCAGCTTGGATGGACAGGACAATCAGCCCCAGCATTTT.

This clone appeared once. This chain links TRBV6-1 with TRBJ1-2; 8 nucleotides align to TRBD1. Looked up from germline, CDR1 is MNHNS and CDR2 is SASEGT. The CDR3 covers 16 residues. With 3 bases clipped from V and 4 bases from J, the junction kept 10 bases outside the gene matches. Here the CDR3 reads CASSESGTGLPYGYTF. CDR3 nucleotide sequence: TGTGCCAGCAGTGAGTCCGGGACAGGACTACCCTATGGCTACACCTTC.

The chain couples TRBV5-1 to TRBJ2-3, with TRBD2 identical over 7 bases. V shed 0 bases and J 2 bases; nucleotides not matched to a gene: 12. Germline CDR1 reads SGHRS; CDR2 reads YFSETQ. The CDR3 runs 18 residues. The CDR3 bases are TGCGCCAGCAGCTTGGGACCTCTCCGCGGGGGTTACACAGATACGCAGTATTTT. Its protein product is CASSLGPLRGGYTDTQYF.

This clone was seen a single time. The chain employs TRBV14 and TRBJ2-7; TRBD1 agrees at 11 bases. V lost 0 bases, J lost 7 bases, and 23 bases stayed unmatched. The germline CDR1 and CDR2 sequences are SGHDN and FVKESK. The CDR3 extends over 21 amino acids. This CDR3 is CASSQERTPKHGQGALGEQYF. The CDR3 region has the DNA TGTGCCAGCAGCCAAGAAAGGACGCCCAAGCATGGACAGGGGGCGCTGGGAGAGCAGTACTTC.

The chain employs TRBV9 and TRBJ2-7; possible D gene TRBD1, 6 bases. The V gene lost 4 bases and the J gene lost 3 bases, with 14 bases spanning the gap. Looked up from germline, CDR1 is SGDLS and CDR2 is YYNGEE. The CDR3 covers 14 residues. As DNA, the CDR3 is TGTGCCAGCAGCCCGAGGACAGAAGGCTACGAGCAGTACTTC. This codes for CASSPRTEGYEQYF.

The chain joins TRBV13 to TRBJ1-1; 8 bases match TRBD1. The CDR3 is 20 amino acids. The ends lost 5 bases at V and 3 bases at J; junction bases unmatched: 23. The germline CDR1 and CDR2 sequences are PRHDT and FYEKMQ (reference sequence). CDR3 nucleotide sequence: TGTGCCAGCAGCACGATGATGCGTCGACAGGGGCGTCAATGGCACACTGAAGCTTTCTTT. Translating it yields CASSTMMRRQGRQWHTEAFF.

V is TRBV27 and J is TRBJ1-1; TRBD1 agrees at 9 bases. This CDR3 spans 17 amino acids. The germline gives CDR1 MNHEY, CDR2 SMNVEV (reference sequence). J gave up 5 bases and V 3 bases, and 13 bases lay outside the gene matches. The CDR3 DNA reads as TGTGCCAGCAGTTTTCGCCGGGACAGGGAATTGAGAACTGAAGCTTTCTTT. It specifies CASSFRRDRELRTEAFF.

The chain carries TRBV28 and TRBJ1-2; D is possibly TRBD1 (5 bases). Trimming took off 3 bases at V and 5 bases at J, with 10 bases between the two ends. The CDR3 consists of 13 residues. CDR1 is MDHEN and CDR2 is SYDVKM in the germline V gene. The CDR3 DNA reads as TGTGCCAGCAGTTTGACAGCCCAATATGGCTACACCTTC. Translated: CASSLTAQYGYTF.

This sequence joins TRBV4-2 and TRBJ2-3; 11 bases are shared with TRBD2. The CDR3 extends over 17 amino acids. Germline V gene data show CDR1 as LGHNA and CDR2 as YNFKEQ. V shed 1 base and J 8 bases; nucleotides not matched to a gene: 11. CDR3 in DNA: TGTGCCAGCAGCCAAGGGGGCATTAGCGGGAGGGCCTCTACGCAGTATTTT. Protein sequence: CASSQGGISGRASTQYF.

V usage is TRBV5-4 and J usage is TRBJ2-7; 7 positions match TRBD2. This CDR3 is 16 amino acids long. V dropped 1 base and J dropped 3; count of bases not matched to a gene: 10. From germline, CDR1 is SGHNT and CDR2 YYREEE (reference sequence). CDR3 sequence: CASSLPRRGGFYEQYF. Written as DNA, the CDR3 is TGTGCCAGCAGCTTGCCCCGCCGCGGGGGATTCTACGAGCAGTACTTC.

The rearrangement uses TRBV6-1 and TRBJ1-1, with D perhaps TRBD1 (6 bases). The CDR3 runs to 13 residues. V lost 6 bases and J 3 bases, leaving 11 bases between the germline ends. Germline V gene lookup returns CDR1 MNHNS and CDR2 SASEGT. The chain's CDR3 is CASRGGPHTEAFF. The CDR3 region has the DNA TGTGCCAGCAGAGGGGGACCGCACACTGAAGCTTTCTTT.

This sequence joins TRBV18 and TRBJ1-1; weak D call: TRBD1 (5 bases). This CDR3 spans 15 amino acids. Germline V gene lookup returns CDR1 KGHSH and CDR2 LQKENI. Trimming cost V 3 bases and J 3 bases, with 14 bases left between them. The CDR3 nucleotides are TGTGCCAGCTCACCTACGGGGGGTTGGCACACTGAAGCTTTCTTT. It translates to CASSPTGGWHTEAFF.

The chain carries TRBV19 and TRBJ1-4; tentatively, D is TRBD1 (5 bases). The germline V gene has CDR1 LNHDA and CDR2 SQIVND (reference sequence). V was clipped by 8 bases and J by 7 bases, with 11 bases between them. This CDR3 has 12 residues. The CDR3 DNA is TGTGCCAGTCGGCAGGGAGGTGAAAAACTGTTTTTT. It codes for CASRQGGEKLFF.

This chain joins TRBV9 and TRBJ2-7; D is possibly TRBD1 (6 bases). CDR3 length: 14 amino acids. Per germline, CDR1 SGDLS and CDR2 YYNGEE. The V gene lost 0 bases and the J gene lost 7 bases, with 14 bases spanning the gap. In nucleotides, the CDR3 is TGTGCCAGCAGCGTAGAGGTGCACCAGGGGGAGCAGTACTTC. This codes for CASSVEVHQGEQYF.

The chain couples TRBV2 to TRBJ2-3; the match to TRBD2 covers 10 bases. Germline CDR1 is SNHLY and CDR2 is FYNNEI. This CDR3 spans 17 amino acids. Unmatched junction bases numbered 5, after V lost 2 bases and J lost 0 bases. The CDR3 nucleotides read TGTGCCAGCAGTGAAAAAGGACTAGCGGCTAGCACAGATACGCAGTATTTT. Translated, it gives CASSEKGLAASTDTQYF.

The CDR3 nucleotides read TGTGCCAGTAGTTCCAGGGGGCGGAACGAGCAGTACTTC. As protein: CASSSRGRNEQYF. The chain recombines TRBV19 with TRBJ2-7; 8 bases align to TRBD1. The CDR3 has 13 residues. Germline V gives CDR1 LNHDA, CDR2 SQIVND (reference sequence). V dropped 5 bases and J dropped 5; count of bases not matched to a gene: 5.

CDR3 region: CASSPNRGRGDEKLFF. Here the CDR3 DNA reads TGTGCCAGCTCACCGAACAGGGGGCGCGGGGATGAAAAACTGTTTTTT. The rearrangement links TRBV18 to TRBJ1-4, with 9 positions matching TRBD1. Germline V gene lookup returns CDR1 KGHSH and CDR2 LQKENI. This CDR3 has 16 residues. V lost 3 bases to trimming and J lost 6 bases; unmatched junction nucleotides: 8.

V and J are TRBV19 and TRBJ1-1; the D gene is possibly TRBD1 (6 bases). Germline CDR1 is LNHDA and CDR2 is SQIVND (reference sequence). The CDR3 loop spans 16 amino acids. Trimming cost V 9 bases and J 1 base, with 21 bases left between them. CDR3 protein: CASTRWGGAGNTEAFF. The CDR3 region has the DNA TGTGCCAGCACCCGGTGGGGGGGCGCCGGGAACACTGAAGCTTTCTTT.

This clone has a single count. J is TRBJ2-2 and V is TRBV19, with 16 bases identical to TRBD2. V lost 3 bases to trimming and J lost 5 bases; unmatched junction nucleotides: 9. From germline, CDR1 is LNHDA and CDR2 SQIVND (reference sequence). The CDR3 has 19 amino acids. This chain's CDR3 is CASSIGTSGRARGTGELFF. CDR3 DNA: TGTGCCAGTAGTATCGGGACTAGCGGGAGGGCCCGAGGAACCGGGGAGCTGTTTTTT. The whole variable domain, filled in from reference TRBV19 and TRBJ2-2, reads DGGITQSPKYLFRKEGQNVTLSCEQNLNHDAMYWYRQDPGQGLRLIYYSQIVNDFQKGDIAEGYSVSREKKESFPLTVTSAQKNPTAFYLCASSIGTSGRARGTGELFFGEGSRLTVL.

This rearrangement joins TRBV4-3 to TRBJ1-4; 9 bases agree with TRBD1. This CDR3 contains 16 residues. CDR1 is LGHNA and CDR2 is YSLEER in the germline V gene. Unmatched junction bases numbered 4, after V lost 3 bases and J lost 2 bases. CDR3 amino acids: CASSQKDRGTNEKLFF. In DNA form, the CDR3 reads TGCGCCAGCAGCCAGAAGGACAGGGGCACTAATGAAAAACTGTTTTTT.

The chain has TRBV15 and TRBJ2-7, with D possibly matching TRBD2 (5 bases). The V and J ends lost 5 bases and 6 bases respectively, with 14 bases between them. The CDR3 is made up of 13 amino acids. Germline assignment: CDR1 LNHNV and CDR2 YYDKDF (reference sequence). The CDR3 DNA is TGTGCCACCAGCCCATATCTAGCTGCCGAGCAGTACTTC. Residues: CATSPYLAAEQYF. Filled out from reference TRBV15 and TRBJ2-7, the complete variable domain reads DAMVIQNPRYQVTQFGKPVTLSCSQTLNHNVMYWYQQKSSQAPKLLFHYYDKDFNNEADTPDNFQSRRPNTSFCFLDIRSPGLGDTAMYLCATSPYLAAEQYFGPGTRLTVT.

The chain has TRBV9 and TRBJ1-3; D gene uncertain. V was clipped by 0 bases and J by 4 bases, with 8 bases between them. The CDR3 is 14 residues long. Germline CDR1 is SGDLS and CDR2 is YYNGEE. In DNA form, the CDR3 reads TGTGCCAGCAGCGTAGCCGGCGGCGGAAACACCATATATTTT. Translation: CASSVAGGGNTIYF.

This clone was seen just once. The genes are TRBV2 and TRBJ2-5; no clear D gene. Germline CDR1 is SNHLY and CDR2 is FYNNEI. The CDR3 covers 12 residues. Trimming took 2 bases from V and 5 from J, leaving 6 bases between them. The CDR3 loop reads CASSERPETQYF. Written as DNA, the CDR3 is TGTGCCAGCAGTGAACGGCCCGAGACCCAGTACTTC.